Shown below are 7 T cell receptor beta chains from a single sample sequenced in a study of cytomegalovirus exposure and HLA in healthy donors. PCR employed 60 Vbeta and 13 Jbeta primers. The assay was immunoSEQ multiplex PCR, and TCRdb's table has in-frame clones only and misses some. The sample shows 150,000 to 200,000 clones, roughly three quarters of them seen only once. Sequencing was carried out using PBMCs. The receptors shown here come from a woman aged 45-60 years in good health and CMV-seronegative.

V gene TRBV2 combines with J gene TRBJ1-5, with D possibly matching TRBD1 (5 bases). With 3 bases removed from V and 6 bases from J, the gap between germline ends came to 15 bases. Germline CDR1 is SNHLY and CDR2 is FYNNEI. CDR3 length equals 15 residues. CDR3 nucleotides: TGTGCCAGCAGTGATGAGGCCGCGGGGGGTCAGCCCCAGCATTTT. Encoded protein: CASSDEAAGGQPQHF.

The rearrangement links TRBV6-5 to TRBJ2-7; TRBD2 aligns across 7 bases. The V and J ends lost 7 bases and 3 bases, in that order; junction bases with no gene match: 3. Germline V lookup: CDR1 MNHEY, CDR2 SVGAGI. The CDR3 contains 12 residues. CDR3 DNA: TGTGCCAGCACCAAGCGGGGCTACGAGCAGTACTTC. It codes for CASTKRGYEQYF.

This clone was seen once. The chain combines TRBV6-5 with TRBJ2-3; D gene ambiguous. This CDR3 is built from 14 residues. V was cut by 4 bases and J by 0 bases, with 8 bases left in between. The germline CDR1 and CDR2 sequences are MNHEY and SVGAGI. The CDR3: CASSSSISTDTQYF. The CDR3, as DNA: TGTGCCAGCAGTTCCAGTATTAGCACAGATACGCAGTATTTT.

This clone was counted a few times. The chain combines TRBV7-2 with TRBJ1-2, with 10 bases lining up with TRBD1. V trimming: 0 bases; J trimming: 4 bases; junction bases outside the gene matches: 5. The CDR3 loop spans 16 amino acids. CDR1 and CDR2 from the germline V gene are SGHTA and FQGNSA. In DNA form, the CDR3 reads TGTGCCAGCAGCTTAGCGGGACAGGGGACCATCTATGGCTACACCTTC. Translating it yields CASSLAGQGTIYGYTF.

V is TRBV27 and J is TRBJ2-4; 15 nucleotides align to TRBD2. The trim removed 4 bases at V and 8 bases at J, leaving 6 bases unmatched. The CDR3 has 16 residues. Germline-derived CDR1 and CDR2 are MNHEY and SMNVEV (reference sequence). CDR3 bases: TGTGCCAGCAGTTACCGGACTAGCGGGGGGGCTGACATTCAGTACTTC. This codes for CASSYRTSGGADIQYF.

The V gene is TRBV6-5, the J gene TRBJ1-2; no clear D gene. The CDR3 length is 13 residues. V lost 6 bases to trimming and J lost 3 bases, with 11 bases between them. Germline values: CDR1 MNHEY, CDR2 SVGAGI. The CDR3 reads CASRERLDYGYTF. CDR3 in DNA: TGTGCCAGCAGGGAACGACTCGACTATGGCTACACCTTC.

This chain connects TRBV19 to TRBJ2-7; tentative D call: TRBD1 (5 bases). The germline gives CDR1 LNHDA, CDR2 SQIVND (reference sequence). CDR3 length: 10 residues. V was pared by 9 bases and J by 6 bases, with 9 bases between. DNA for the CDR3: TGTGCCAGAACCAGGGTCGAGCAGTACTTC. Its protein product is CARTRVEQYF.